The 7 T cell receptor beta chains presented below share a single source sample, sequenced in a study of OX40 agonist ivuxolimab in advanced cancers. Method: immunoSEQ multiplex PCR; TCRdb's copy keeps in-frame clones and lacks some. The sample lists over 85,000 clones; 93% were seen once. This material consisted of CD4+ or CD8+ T cells sorted from blood, taken in a trial of the OX40 agonist ivuxolimab. Every receptor here comes from an adult with an advanced solid tumor such as melanoma, head and neck, liver or kidney cancer.

The sample holds a few counts of this clone. The gene calls are TRBV6-5 and TRBJ1-2; 7 bases match TRBD1. Per germline, CDR1 MNHEY and CDR2 SVGAGI. Trimming at V came to 0 bases and at J to 4 bases, leaving 8 bases not matched to a gene. This CDR3 has 16 residues. The CDR3 bases are TGTGCCAGCAGTTACTCCAGGACAGGCGGTTTCTATGGCTACACCTTC. Translation gives CASSYSRTGGFYGYTF.

The chain recombines TRBV4-2 with TRBJ1-1; D is unclear. There are 14 residues in the CDR3. The ends were cut back, 0 bases at V and 1 base at J, with 6 bases in the middle. Per germline, CDR1 LGHNA and CDR2 YNFKEQ. The CDR3 DNA reads as TGTGCCAGCAGCCAAGATTGGGAGAACACTGAAGCTTTCTTT. This encodes CASSQDWENTEAFF.

V and J are TRBV4-3 and TRBJ2-2; possible D gene TRBD1, 6 bases. V was shortened by 0 bases and J by 5 bases, with 22 bases between the two germline ends. The germline V gene has CDR1 LGHNA and CDR2 YSLEER. The CDR3 is 19 residues long. Here the CDR3 DNA reads TGCGCCAGCAGCCAAGAGGTGAGGGGGAGATCCTTACCAACCGGGGAGCTGTTTTTT. Its protein product is CASSQEVRGRSLPTGELFF.

Remarks on this clone: Within the sample, other DNA sequences also encode this same CDR3. The chain links TRBV18 to TRBJ1-5, with a weak D call TRBD1 (6 bases). Looked up from germline, CDR1 is KGHSH and CDR2 is LQKENI. The V gene lost 3 bases and the J gene lost 4 bases, with 7 bases spanning the gap. This CDR3 has 13 residues. The CDR3 DNA reads as TGTGCCAGCTCACCCGACAGGAATCAGCCCCAGCATTTT. It is translated as CASSPDRNQPQHF. The whole variable domain, remainder taken from reference TRBV18 and TRBJ1-5, is NAGVMQNPRHLVRRRGQEARLRCSPMKGHSHVYWYRQLPEEGLKFMVYLQKENIIDESGMPKERFSAEFPKEGPSILRIQQVVRGDSAAYFCASSPDRNQPQHFGDGTRLSIL.

The rearrangement links TRBV18 to TRBJ1-6; the D is unclear. V was clipped by 3 bases and J by 6 bases, with 6 bases between them. The CDR3 spans 13 residues. Germline assignment: CDR1 KGHSH and CDR2 LQKENI. For the CDR3, the DNA is TGTGCCAGCTCACCCAGATTTAATTCACCCCTCCACTTT. Encoded protein: CASSPRFNSPLHF.

The chain links TRBV28 to TRBJ2-1; TRBD2 agrees at 8 bases. This CDR3 spans 15 amino acids. The germline V gene encodes CDR1 MDHEN and CDR2 SYDVKM. V lost 0 bases, J lost 9 bases, and 7 bases stayed unmatched. CDR3 residues: CASSLWGSGAGEQFF. The CDR3 region has the DNA TGTGCCAGCAGTTTATGGGGTAGCGGGGCGGGTGAGCAGTTCTTC.

The CDR3 loop is CASSYSGRADGYTF. The CDR3 coding sequence is TGTGCCAGCAGTTACTCGGGGAGGGCGGATGGCTACACCTTC. The chain combines TRBV6-5 with TRBJ1-2; D is undetermined. The CDR3 consists of 14 residues. Between the trimmed V and J ends, which lost 0 bases and 6 bases, there was a span of 11 bases. Germline V CDR1 and CDR2: MNHEY, SVGAGI.